This is a list of T cell receptor beta chains from one sample in a study of T cell changes during pregnancy in multiple sclerosis. Sequencing used immunoSEQ multiplex PCR; TCRdb keeps in-frame clones, though not all of them. The sample has more than 100,000 clones, approximately 90% seen once. The sequences come from peripheral blood, collected after pregnancy. All receptors derive from a female donor with multiple sclerosis, enrolled in a pregnancy study. Both conserved end residues are part of each CDR3. D genes are given only for firm matches. Expanded clones are given a class, and other clones once, few, many or no size at all.

v_gene	abundance	j_gene	d_gene	CDR3nt	CDR3aa
TRBV6-5	.	TRBJ2-2	TRBD2	TGTGCCAGCAGTTATGCCCGGGGGGGCACGGCCGGGGAGCTGTTTTTT	CASSYARGGTAGELFF
TRBV5-1	.	TRBJ2-3	.	TGCGCCAGCAGCCCACTCGCGGGGTCAGATACGCAGTATTTT	CASSPLAGSDTQYF
TRBV6-4	.	TRBJ2-7	TRBD1	TGTGCCAGCAGTGAAACAGGGGGCATGGACGAGCAGTACTTC	CASSETGGMDEQYF
TRBV12-2	.	TRBJ2-1	.	TGTGCAAGTCGCCTTAGGACTAGCGGGGGGGCCCCCTACAATGAGCAGTTCTTC	CASRLRTSGGAPYNEQFF
TRBV4-1	.	TRBJ2-7	TRBD1	TGCGCCAGCAGCCATCCTCGTGGACAGGGCTACGAGCAGTACTTC	CASSHPRGQGYEQYF
TRBV5-4	.	TRBJ1-1	.	TGTGCCAGCAGCTTGCGGGGAAGGGGAGGGACACTGAAAGCTTTCTTT	CASSLRGRGGTLKAFF
TRBV4-2	.	TRBJ1-2	TRBD1	TGTGCCAGCAGCCAGGGGGGACAGGGATTGGATGGCTACACCTTC	CASSQGGQGLDGYTF
TRBV15	once	TRBJ1-2	.	TGTGCCACCAGCAGATCCACAGCTGGCTACACCTTC	CATSRSTAGYTF
TRBV6-1	few	TRBJ1-2	TRBD1	TGTGCCAGCAGTGAAGCGGTGGGACAGGGGGTGGATGGCTACACCTTC	CASSEAVGQGVDGYTF
TRBV5-1	.	TRBJ1-2	TRBD1	TGCGCCAGCAGCTTGGAGGGGGCGCAAAGCTATGGCTACACCTTC	CASSLEGAQSYGYTF
TRBV2	.	TRBJ1-5	TRBD1	TGTGCCAGCTCCGGGACAGGGCAGTATCAGCCCCAGCATTTT	CASSGTGQYQPQHF
TRBV7-2	.	TRBJ1-1	.	TGTGCCAGCAGCCTCGCGAGGTCGGGGGGTGAAGCTTTCTTT	CASSLARSGGEAFF
TRBV28	.	TRBJ2-3	.	TGTGCCAGCAGTTGGAGGGGCCCTTATACGCAGTATTTT	CASSWRGPYTQYF
TRBV19	.	TRBJ1-5	.	TGTGCCAGTAGTATTGGCCCAAGGATAGACAGAGATTATCAGCCCCAGCATTTT	CASSIGPRIDRDYQPQHF
TRBV7-7	once	TRBJ2-3	.	TGTGCCAGCAGCCGAGGACAGCCAAGCACAGATACGCAGTATTTT	CASSRGQPSTDTQYF
TRBV7-3	.	TRBJ2-2	.	TGTGCCAGCAGCTTTAGCGGTACCGGGGAGCTGTTTTTT	CASSFSGTGELFF
TRBV27	.	TRBJ2-2	.	TGTGCCAGCGCCGAAGTGGGGAGGCTGTTTTTT	CASAEVGRLFF
TRBV5-6	.	TRBJ2-7	TRBD2	TGTGCCAGCAGCCTAGGGGCGGGAGGGAGCTCCTACGAGCAGTACTTC	CASSLGAGGSSYEQYF
TRBV28	once	TRBJ2-1	.	TGTGCCAGTATCCGGGGAGGATACAATGAGCAGTTCTTC	CASIRGGYNEQFF
TRBV4-1	.	TRBJ2-7	TRBD2	TGCGCCAGCAGCCAAGATTCCGCGGGAGGGATCTACGAGCAGTACTTC	CASSQDSAGGIYEQYF
TRBV20-1	.	TRBJ2-3	.	TGCAGTGCCCGGAGCACAGATACGCAGTATTTT	CSARSTDTQYF
TRBV5-6	once	TRBJ1-2	TRBD1	TGTGCCAGCACCCCTGAGACAGGGAATAACTATGGCTACACCTTC	CASTPETGNNYGYTF
TRBV27	.	TRBJ2-7	TRBD2	TGTGCCAGCAGTTTAGGACTAGTCAACTACGAGCAGTACTTC	CASSLGLVNYEQYF
TRBV9	.	TRBJ2-7	TRBD2	TGTGCCAGCAGCGTAGTGGGAGGGCGGGGGGACGAGCAGTACTTC	CASSVVGGRGDEQYF
TRBV6-5	.	TRBJ1-3	TRBD1	TGTGCCAGCAGTTGGACAGGAGGAAACACCATATATTTT	CASSWTGGNTIYF
TRBV5-4	.	TRBJ2-7	.	TGTGCCAGCAGCTCAGCAGGTCCTCTTTCCTACGAGCAGTACTTC	CASSSAGPLSYEQYF
TRBV6-5	.	TRBJ1-5	.	TGTGCCAGCAGTTCGGGCAGGGTATCTGGCAATCAGCCCCAGCATTTT	CASSSGRVSGNQPQHF
TRBV28	.	TRBJ2-2	TRBD2	TGTGCCAGCAGTTTATCCGTTCGACTAGCGGGAGATTTCACCGGGGAGCTGTTTTTT	CASSLSVRLAGDFTGELFF
TRBV5-6	.	TRBJ2-3	TRBD1	TGTGCCAGCAGCTCTTATACAGGGGGCACAGATACGCAGTATTTT	CASSSYTGGTDTQYF
TRBV5-1	.	TRBJ2-7	TRBD2	TGCGCCAGCAGGACGACTAGCGGGGGGTCCTACGAGCAGTACTTC	CASRTTSGGSYEQYF
TRBV6-5	once	TRBJ2-1	.	TGTGCCAGCAGTTACGGGCCCAGCTACAATGAGCAGTTCTTC	CASSYGPSYNEQFF
TRBV19	.	TRBJ2-2	.	TGTGCCAGTAGTAGCGGGTGGAACACCGGGGAGCTGTTTTTT	CASSSGWNTGELFF
TRBV5-5	.	TRBJ2-5	.	TGTGCCAGCAGCTTACTAAGGGCCAGAGGGAGAGAGACCCAGTACTTC	CASSLLRARGRETQYF
TRBV27	.	TRBJ1-6	.	TGTGCCAGCAGCGAACGGGGGGCCGGTTCACCCCTCCACTTT	CASSERGAGSPLHF
TRBV5-6	.	TRBJ2-7	.	TGTGCCAGCAGCTTGAGGACACCTGTTTACGAGCAGTACTTC	CASSLRTPVYEQYF
TRBV19	.	TRBJ1-2	.	TGTGCCAGTAGCCACCATCCCCGGACACTCGCCTCGGACTATGGCTACACCTTC	CASSHHPRTLASDYGYTF
TRBV4-1	.	TRBJ1-1	.	TGCGCCAGCAGCCAGGGGTCCGGGAGACACGCGTCCGGCACTGAAGCTTTCTTT	CASSQGSGRHASGTEAFF